This T cell receptor beta chain derives from a study of STAT3 mutations in large granular lymphocyte leukemia. The overall study: Canonical activating STAT3 mutations were detected in roughly half of the longitudinally sequenced T-LGLL patients. Over half of T-LGLL patients had one or more immunosuppressive regimens. Study observations and caveats: Every T-LGLL patient had at least one immunodominant TCRbeta clonotype.

Assay: immunoSEQ multiplex PCR; the TCRdb copy retains only in-frame clones and omits some. The sample records under 35,000 clones, about 83% being singletons. Notes on this clone: Its antigen is currently unknown.

This CDR3 has 14 amino acids. Trimming removed 8 bases at V and 5 bases at J, with 16 bases between. Germline CDR1 MDHEN, CDR2 SYDVKM. Input material: peripheral blood mononuclear cells. This clonotype was sampled from a woman in her 50s with T-cell large granular lymphocyte leukemia. Some clones in this sample may be carry-over from other donors' samples. This rearrangement joins TRBV28 to TRBJ1-5, with a possible D match to TRBD1 (5 bases). Here the CDR3 DNA reads TGTGCCAGCTATGGGGGAGTAGGGGATCAGCCCCAGCATTTT. Translating it yields CASYGGVGDQPQHF.